The 5 T cell receptor beta chains presented below share a single source sample, sequenced in a study of blood T cell repertoires in COVID-19. The protocol was immunoSEQ multiplex PCR, while the TCRdb copy is restricted to in-frame clones and leaves out a portion. The sample includes some 150,000 clones, more than 75% of them seen just once. Sequencing was carried out using peripheral blood. The receptors were sampled from a man between 18 and 29 years old with active or convalescent COVID-19.

The rearrangement joins TRBV2 to TRBJ1-5; the match to TRBD1 covers 7 bases. Germline values: CDR1 SNHLY, CDR2 FYNNEI. The J segment lost 0 bases and the V segment lost 6 bases, leaving 5 bases of the junction unmatched. This CDR3 is built from 15 residues. The CDR3 DNA reads TGTGCCAGCAGGCCCCGACAGGGTAGCAATCAGCCCCAGCATTTT. Protein: CASRPRQGSNQPQHF.

The chain recombines TRBV9 with TRBJ1-2, with a weak D call TRBD1 (6 bases). Germline CDR1 SGDLS, CDR2 YYNGEE. CDR3 size: 15 residues. With 3 bases removed from V and 4 bases from J, the gap between germline ends came to 16 bases. The CDR3 DNA reads TGTGCCAGCAGCGCCCCCGGGGGGCCCGGCTATGGCTACACCTTC. It is translated as CASSAPGGPGYGYTF.

This sequence joins TRBV18 and TRBJ2-7, with D possibly matching TRBD1 (5 bases). This CDR3 contains 13 residues. Germline V gene sequence: CDR1 KGHSH, CDR2 LQKENI. Trimming took 5 bases from V and 4 from J, leaving 12 bases between them. CDR3 DNA sequence: TGTGCCAGCTCATCGAGGCAGGGTTACGAGCAGTACTTC. This gives the protein CASSSRQGYEQYF.

The CDR3 loop reads CASSIGVGYTF. CDR3 coding DNA: TGTGCCAGTAGTATCGGGGTAGGCTACACCTTC. This rearrangement joins TRBV19 to TRBJ1-2; no clear D. CDR1 is LNHDA, CDR2 SQIVND, per germline (reference sequence). V was trimmed by 3 bases and J by 8 bases, leaving 7 bases between them. This CDR3 is built from 11 residues.

The chain has TRBV18 and TRBJ2-7; 8 nucleotides agree with TRBD1. This CDR3 has 14 amino acids. Trimming took 6 bases from V and 4 from J; bases not matched to a gene: 8. Germline values: CDR1 KGHSH, CDR2 LQKENI. The CDR3: CASSPGTGEYEQYF. CDR3 bases: TGTGCCAGCTCCCCCGGGACAGGAGAGTACGAGCAGTACTTC.